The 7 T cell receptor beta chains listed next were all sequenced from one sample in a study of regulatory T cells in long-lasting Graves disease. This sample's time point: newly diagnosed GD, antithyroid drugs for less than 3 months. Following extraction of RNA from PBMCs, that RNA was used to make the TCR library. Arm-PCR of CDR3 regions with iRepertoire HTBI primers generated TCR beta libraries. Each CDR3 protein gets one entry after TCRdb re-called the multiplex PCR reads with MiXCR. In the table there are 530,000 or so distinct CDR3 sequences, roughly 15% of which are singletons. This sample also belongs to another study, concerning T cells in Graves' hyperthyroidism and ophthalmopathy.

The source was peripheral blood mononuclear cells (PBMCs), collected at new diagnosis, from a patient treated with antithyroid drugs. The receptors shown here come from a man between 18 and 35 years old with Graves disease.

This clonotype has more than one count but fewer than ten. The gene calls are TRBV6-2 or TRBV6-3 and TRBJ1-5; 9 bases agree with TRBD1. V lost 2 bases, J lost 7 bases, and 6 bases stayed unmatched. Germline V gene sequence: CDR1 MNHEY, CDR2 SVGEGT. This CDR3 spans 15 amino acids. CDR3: CASSYRDRDEQPQHF. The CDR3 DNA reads TGTGCCAGCAGTTACAGGGACAGGGATGAACAGCCCCAGCATTTT.

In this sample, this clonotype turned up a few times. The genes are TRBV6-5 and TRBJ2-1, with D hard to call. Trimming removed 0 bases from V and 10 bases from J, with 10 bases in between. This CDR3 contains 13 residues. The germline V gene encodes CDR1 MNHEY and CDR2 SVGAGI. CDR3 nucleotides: TGTGCCAGCAGTTACTCGAGCCCCGCCGAGCAGTTCTTC. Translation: CASSYSSPAEQFF.

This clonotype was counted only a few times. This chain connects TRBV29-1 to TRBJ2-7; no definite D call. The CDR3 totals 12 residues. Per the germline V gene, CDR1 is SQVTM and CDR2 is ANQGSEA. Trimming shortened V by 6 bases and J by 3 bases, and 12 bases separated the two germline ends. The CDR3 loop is CSVLRTGYEQYF. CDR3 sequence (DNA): TGCAGCGTCCTTAGGACGGGCTACGAGCAGTACTTC.

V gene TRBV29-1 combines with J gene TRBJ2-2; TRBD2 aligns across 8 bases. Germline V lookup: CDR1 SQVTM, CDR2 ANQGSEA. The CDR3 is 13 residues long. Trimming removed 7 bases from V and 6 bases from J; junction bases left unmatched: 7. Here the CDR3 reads CSGWLAGSGELFF. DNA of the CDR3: TGCAGCGGGTGGTTAGCGGGGTCCGGGGAGCTGTTTTTT.

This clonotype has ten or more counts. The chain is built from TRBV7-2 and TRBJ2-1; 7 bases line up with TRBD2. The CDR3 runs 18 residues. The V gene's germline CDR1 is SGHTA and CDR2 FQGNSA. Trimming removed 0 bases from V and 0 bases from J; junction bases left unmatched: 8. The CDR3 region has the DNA TGTGCCAGCAGCTTAGCGTTACTAGCGTTCAGCTCCTACAATGAGCAGTTCTTC. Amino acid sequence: CASSLALLAFSSYNEQFF.

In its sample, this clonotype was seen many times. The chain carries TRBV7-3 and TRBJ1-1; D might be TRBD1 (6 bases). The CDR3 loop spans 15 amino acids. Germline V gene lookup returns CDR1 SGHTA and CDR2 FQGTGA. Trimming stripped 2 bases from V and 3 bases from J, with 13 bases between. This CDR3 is CASSLGVGGHTEAFF. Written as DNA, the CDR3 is TGTGCCAGCAGCTTAGGGGTCGGGGGCCACACTGAAGCTTTCTTT.

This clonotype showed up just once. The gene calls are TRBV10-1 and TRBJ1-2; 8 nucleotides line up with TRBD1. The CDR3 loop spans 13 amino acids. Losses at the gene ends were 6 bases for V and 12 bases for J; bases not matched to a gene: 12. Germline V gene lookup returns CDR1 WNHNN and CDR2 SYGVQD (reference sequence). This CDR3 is CASSAGQGMGHTF. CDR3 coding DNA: TGCGCCAGCAGCGCCGGACAGGGAATGGGCCACACCTTC.